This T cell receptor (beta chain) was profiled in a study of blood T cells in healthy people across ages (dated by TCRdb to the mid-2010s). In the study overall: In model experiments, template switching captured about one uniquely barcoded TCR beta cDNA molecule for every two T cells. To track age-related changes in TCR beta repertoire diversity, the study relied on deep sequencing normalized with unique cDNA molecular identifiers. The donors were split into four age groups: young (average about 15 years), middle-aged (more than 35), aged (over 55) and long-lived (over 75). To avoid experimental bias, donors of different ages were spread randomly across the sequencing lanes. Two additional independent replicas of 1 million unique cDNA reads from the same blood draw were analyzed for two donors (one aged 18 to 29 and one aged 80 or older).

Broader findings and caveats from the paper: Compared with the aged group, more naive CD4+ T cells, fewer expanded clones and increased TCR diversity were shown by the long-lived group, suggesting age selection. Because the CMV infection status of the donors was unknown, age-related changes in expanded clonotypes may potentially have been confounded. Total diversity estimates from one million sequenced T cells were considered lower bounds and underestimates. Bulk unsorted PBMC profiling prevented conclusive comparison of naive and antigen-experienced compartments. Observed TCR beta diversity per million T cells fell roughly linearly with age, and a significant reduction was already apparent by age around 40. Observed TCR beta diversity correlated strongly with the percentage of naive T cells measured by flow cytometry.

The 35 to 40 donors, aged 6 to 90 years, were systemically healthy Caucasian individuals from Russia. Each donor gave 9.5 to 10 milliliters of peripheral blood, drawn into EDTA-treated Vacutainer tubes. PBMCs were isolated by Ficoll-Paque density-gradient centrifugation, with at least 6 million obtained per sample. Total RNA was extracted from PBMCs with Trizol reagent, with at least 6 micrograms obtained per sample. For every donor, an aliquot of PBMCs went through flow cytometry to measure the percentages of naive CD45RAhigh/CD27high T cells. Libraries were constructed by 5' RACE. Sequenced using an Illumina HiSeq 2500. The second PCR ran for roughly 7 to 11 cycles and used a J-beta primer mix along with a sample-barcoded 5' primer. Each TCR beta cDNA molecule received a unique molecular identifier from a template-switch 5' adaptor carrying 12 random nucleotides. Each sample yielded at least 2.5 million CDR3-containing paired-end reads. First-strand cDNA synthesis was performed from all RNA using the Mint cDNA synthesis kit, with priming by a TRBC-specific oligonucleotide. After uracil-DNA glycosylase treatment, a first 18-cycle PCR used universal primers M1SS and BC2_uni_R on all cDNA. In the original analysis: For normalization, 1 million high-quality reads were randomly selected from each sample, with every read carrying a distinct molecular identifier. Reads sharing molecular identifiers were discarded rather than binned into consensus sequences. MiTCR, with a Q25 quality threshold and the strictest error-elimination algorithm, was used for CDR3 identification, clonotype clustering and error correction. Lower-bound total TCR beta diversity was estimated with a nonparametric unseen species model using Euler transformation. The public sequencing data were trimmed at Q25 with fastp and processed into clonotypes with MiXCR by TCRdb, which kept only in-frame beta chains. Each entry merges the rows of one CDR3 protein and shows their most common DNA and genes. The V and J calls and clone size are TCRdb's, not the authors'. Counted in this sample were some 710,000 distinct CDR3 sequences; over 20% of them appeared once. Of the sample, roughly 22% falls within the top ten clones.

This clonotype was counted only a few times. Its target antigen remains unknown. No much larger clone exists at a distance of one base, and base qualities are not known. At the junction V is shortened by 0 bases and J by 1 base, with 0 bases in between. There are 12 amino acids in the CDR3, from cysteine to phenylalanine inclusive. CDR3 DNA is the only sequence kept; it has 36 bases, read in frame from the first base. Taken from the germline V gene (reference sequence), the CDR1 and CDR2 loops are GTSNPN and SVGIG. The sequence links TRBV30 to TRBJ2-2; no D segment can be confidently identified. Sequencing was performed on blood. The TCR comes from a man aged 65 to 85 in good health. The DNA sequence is TGTGCCTGGAGTGTGAACACCGGGGAGCTGTTTTTT. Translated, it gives CAWSVNTGELFF.